Presented here are 30 T cell receptor beta chains from one specimen sequenced in a study of breast tumors, draining lymph nodes, adjacent tissues. The lymph nodes were axillary draining lymph nodes from breast cancer patients. TCRdb fed the multiplex PCR reads into MiXCR, producing one record per CDR3 protein. Here the sample spans about 130,000 distinct CDR3 sequences, less than 25% being singletons. Sequencing was carried out using axillary lymph node tissue. The origin of the receptors is a female donor with breast cancer. Some clones in this sample may be carry-over from other donors' samples.

At least ten counts were recorded for this clonotype. This sequence joins TRBV3-1 and TRBJ2-3, with D uncertain. V lost 4 bases and J 2 bases, leaving 10 bases between the germline ends. The length of the CDR3 is 14 residues. Germline V gives CDR1 LGHDT, CDR2 YNNKEL (reference sequence). CDR3 nucleotide sequence: TGTGCCAGCAGCCTCCGCTACGTCACAGATACGCAGTATTTT. Protein product: CASSLRYVTDTQYF.

The sample holds a few counts of this clonotype. This chain joins TRBV30 and TRBJ1-5; D uncertain. Germline lookup yields CDR1 GTSNPN and CDR2 SVGIG (reference sequence). The CDR3 totals 13 residues. Trimming took 0 bases from V and 4 from J, leaving 7 bases between them. The CDR3 DNA reads as TGTGCCTGGAGTGTAGTAGGGAATCAGCCCCAGCATTTT. This codes for CAWSVVGNQPQHF.

This clonotype was detected ten times or more. V usage is TRBV7-9 and J usage is TRBJ2-5; either TRBD1 or TRBD2 may supply D (5 bases each). Trimming cost V 4 bases and J 7 bases, with 16 bases left between them. This CDR3 has 14 amino acids. Germline V lookup: CDR1 SEHNR, CDR2 FQNEAQ (reference sequence). In nucleotides, the CDR3 is TGTGCCAGCAGCTCCGCCCTAGCTGGGGGGACCCAGTACTTC. Amino acid sequence: CASSSALAGGTQYF.

About this clonotype: A read error may explain this, as a much larger clone is one base away. This chain joins TRBV3-1 and TRBJ2-1, with 8 bases that match TRBD2. The CDR3 is 19 residues long. Germline V gene sequence: CDR1 LGHDT, CDR2 YNNKEL (reference sequence). The CDR3: CASSQDGRGFSGIYNEQSF. In nucleotides, the CDR3 is TGTGCCAGCAGCCAAGATGGCCGGGGGTTTAGCGGGATCTACAATGAGCAGTCCTTC.

This clonotype was recorded at least ten times. The V gene is TRBV6-6, the J gene TRBJ2-7; D is undetermined. This CDR3 spans 13 amino acids. Germline assignment: CDR1 MNHNY and CDR2 SVGAGI (reference sequence). V was cut by 8 bases and J by 6 bases, with 17 bases left in between. The CDR3 sequence is CASGFGRAFEQYF. The CDR3 DNA follows: TGTGCCAGCGGCTTTGGAAGGGCGTTCGAGCAGTACTTC.

About this clonotype itself: It may be a read error: a sequence one base away is much more abundant. V and J are TRBV20-1 and TRBJ1-4, with a weak D call TRBD1 (6 bases). Germline V lookup: CDR1 DFQATT, CDR2 SNEGSKA (reference sequence). CDR3 length: 14 amino acids. Written as DNA, the CDR3 is TGCAGTGCTAGAGATACCGGGACAAACGAAAAACTGGTTTTT. Its protein is CSARDTGTNEKLVF.

This clonotype appeared many times. The J gene is TRBJ2-5, the V gene TRBV5-1; D unresolved. CDR1 and CDR2 from the germline V gene are SGHRS and YFSETQ. V shed 0 bases and J shed 4 bases, with 7 bases lying between them. This CDR3 contains 13 residues. CDR3 region: CASSLVGRETQYF. The CDR3 DNA is TGCGCCAGCAGCTTGGTAGGGCGAGAGACCCAGTACTTC.

This clonotype was seen at least ten times. Relative to the germline gene, one junction end is altered; a read error may explain this. The CDR3 DNA is TGTGCTAGCAGCTTACGACAGGGCACCGGGGAGCTGTTTTTT. Amino acids: CASSLRQGTGELFF. V and J are TRBV7-7 and TRBJ2-2; TRBD1 agrees at 7 bases. The CDR3 is 14 amino acids. Germline CDR1 reads SSHAT; CDR2 reads FNYEAQ (reference sequence).

Many counts were recorded for this clonotype. The chain joins TRBV19 to TRBJ2-1, with 9 positions matching TRBD2. V was clipped by 3 bases and J by 6 bases; unmatched bases: 6. Germline V gene lookup returns CDR1 LNHDA and CDR2 SQIVND (reference sequence). The CDR3 is 15 amino acids. CDR3 residues: CASSIPLAGLNEQFF. As DNA, the CDR3 is TGTGCCAGTAGTATCCCCCTAGCGGGACTCAATGAGCAGTTCTTC.

The sample holds many counts of this clonotype. The J gene is TRBJ2-1, the V gene TRBV12-3 or TRBV12-4; TRBD2 matches 9 bases. There are 15 residues in the CDR3. J lost 8 bases, V lost 6 bases, and 11 bases had no gene match. CDR3 amino acids: CASRARASGNHEQFF. DNA of the CDR3: TGTGCCAGCAGGGCCCGGGCTAGCGGGAACCATGAGCAGTTCTTC.

As to this clonotype: This clone may be a read error of a much larger clone one base away. Since the CDR3 does not end with the conserved phenylalanine or tryptophan, this likely comes from a read error. The genes are TRBV27 and TRBJ2-5; no reliable D call. V was clipped by 5 bases and J by 4 bases, with 14 bases between them. Per the germline V gene, CDR1 is MNHEY and CDR2 is SMNVEV (reference sequence). The CDR3 sequence is 14 residues long. CDR3 coding DNA: TGTGCCAGCAGTCCCACTGGTCCTGGAGAGACCCAGTACGTC. Its protein product is CASSPTGPGETQYV.

About this clonotype itself: A single base separates this from a much larger clone, so it may be a read error. The J gene is TRBJ2-7, the V gene TRBV20-1; no clear D. The CDR3 is 11 amino acids. Germline V gene sequence: CDR1 DFQATT, CDR2 SNEGSKA (reference sequence). The CDR3 loop reads CSARDKVERYF. DNA of the CDR3: TGCAGTGCTAGAGATAAGGTCGAGCGGTACTTC.

This clonotype occurred many times. The rearrangement links TRBV12-3 or TRBV12-4 to TRBJ2-3, with no clear D. Trimming shortened V by 6 bases and J by 6 bases, and 7 bases separated the two germline ends. The CDR3 has 11 residues. The CDR3 sequence: CASRYGDTQYF. In nucleotides, the CDR3 is TGTGCCAGCAGGTATGGGGATACGCAGTATTTT.

There are many counts of this clonotype. The chain links TRBV30 to TRBJ1-2; D not certain. V lost 0 bases and J lost 2, with 7 bases in between. Germline V CDR1 and CDR2: GTSNPN, SVGIG (reference sequence). The CDR3 runs 13 residues. DNA of the CDR3: TGTGCCTGGAGTGTAGGTCGAAACTATGGCTACACCTTC. Protein product: CAWSVGRNYGYTF.

This clonotype was counted at least ten times. V is TRBV19 and J is TRBJ1-5, with unresolved D. The V gene lost 4 bases and the J gene lost 7 bases, with 8 bases spanning the gap. CDR3 size: 12 residues. Germline loops: CDR1 LNHDA, CDR2 SQIVND (reference sequence). The CDR3 is CASSKTRQPQHF. DNA of the CDR3: TGTGCCAGTAGTAAGACCCGGCAGCCCCAGCATTTT.

This clonotype was seen ten or more times. The chain joins TRBV20-1 to TRBJ2-3; D is ambiguous. CDR1 and CDR2 (germline): DFQATT, SNEGSKA (reference sequence). The CDR3 totals 15 residues. Trimming pared 0 bases from V and 2 bases from J, leaving 12 bases between. The CDR3 spells CSARDSLLTTDTQYF. CDR3 DNA: TGCAGTGCTAGAGATTCCCTACTAACCACAGATACGCAGTATTTT.

A remark on this clonotype: This clone may be a read error of a much larger clone one base away. The chain is built from TRBV19 and TRBJ2-7, with 8 bases matching TRBD2. From germline, CDR1 is LNHDA and CDR2 SQIVND (reference sequence). The CDR3 runs to 14 residues. CDR3 nucleotides: TGTGCCTGTAGTCAAACGGGGGGGTCCTACGAGCAGTACTTC. It translates to CACSQTGGSYEQYF.

This clonotype was detected many times. The chain carries TRBV20-1 and TRBJ2-1; TRBD2 is a possible D gene (5 bases). Trimming cost V 2 bases and J 10 bases, with 18 bases left between them. The germline gives CDR1 DFQATT, CDR2 SNEGSKA (reference sequence). The CDR3 contains 14 residues. CDR3 in amino acids: CSARIGHNRGEQFF. CDR3 coding DNA: TGCAGTGCTAGAATCGGTCACAACCGGGGAGAGCAGTTCTTC.

This clonotype was seen a handful of times. The chain's CDR3 is CASRVSGRVQETQYF. CDR3 coding DNA: TGCGCCAGCAGGGTTAGCGGGAGGGTACAAGAGACCCAGTACTTC. This chain connects TRBV5-1 to TRBJ2-5, with 11 nucleotides matching TRBD2. The J segment lost 2 bases and the V segment lost 5 bases, leaving 5 bases of the junction unmatched. Germline lookup yields CDR1 SGHRS and CDR2 YFSETQ. There are 15 residues in the CDR3.

This clonotype was picked up many times. DNA for the CDR3: TGTGCCAGCAGCCACTCGACTAGCGGGAGGGCGAACACCGGGGAGCTGTTTTTT. Translating gives CASSHSTSGRANTGELFF. V usage is TRBV6-6 and J usage is TRBJ2-2; 14 bases match TRBD2. CDR3 size: 18 residues. Unmatched junction bases numbered 6, after V lost 6 bases and J lost 0 bases. Per the germline V gene, CDR1 is MNHNY and CDR2 is SVGAGI (reference sequence).

This clonotype was observed at least ten times. The chain employs TRBV19 and TRBJ1-5; 7 positions match TRBD1. CDR3 length: 15 residues. CDR1 LNHDA and CDR2 SQIVND come from the germline V gene (reference sequence). Germline trimming cut 1 base from V and 3 bases from J; bases unmatched to any gene: 3. As DNA, the CDR3 is TGTGCCAGTAGTATAGCGGGGACAGTCAATCAGCCCCAGCATTTT. Translated, it gives CASSIAGTVNQPQHF.

Regarding this clonotype: This may be a read error: a much more frequent sequence differs by one nucleotide. The chain links TRBV5-1 to TRBJ1-2; D uncertain. Germline CDR1 SGHRS, CDR2 YFSETQ. CDR3 size: 12 residues. The CDR3 DNA reads TGCGACAGCAGCGCTGCTAACTATGGCTACACCTTC. Translated, it gives CDSSAANYGYTF.

This clonotype was recorded at least ten times. This chain connects TRBV5-4 to TRBJ2-7, with TRBD1 matching 8 bases. The ends lost 3 bases at V and 3 bases at J; junction bases unmatched: 8. The length of the CDR3 is 15 residues. Germline V lookup: CDR1 SGHNT, CDR2 YYREEE (reference sequence). This CDR3 is CASSSNRQGSYEQYF. Here the CDR3 DNA reads TGTGCCAGCAGCTCAAACAGACAGGGGAGCTACGAGCAGTACTTC.

In this sample, this clonotype turned up many times. The CDR3, as DNA: TGCAGTGCCCCAGTTGGAGGCGTTGGGAGGGAGCAGTTCTTC. This codes for CSAPVGGVGREQFF. The chain carries TRBV20-1 and TRBJ2-1; D is perhaps TRBD2 (6 bases). In germline, CDR1 is DFQATT, CDR2 SNEGSKA (reference sequence). Trimming removed 6 bases at V and 10 bases at J, with 22 bases between. The CDR3 is 14 residues long.

This clonotype has a count of ten or more. The chain has TRBV9 and TRBJ2-2; tentative D call: TRBD1 (6 bases). The CDR3 is 14 amino acids. CDR1 SGDLS and CDR2 YYNGEE come from the germline V gene. V lost 5 bases, J lost 5 bases, and 13 bases lay in between. The CDR3 loop reads CASSLQGFTGELFF. The CDR3 DNA follows: TGTGCCAGCAGTTTACAGGGATTTACCGGGGAGCTGTTTTTT.

This clonotype came up a few times. This chain links TRBV5-5 with TRBJ1-1; no reliable D call. Germline assignment: CDR1 SGHKS and CDR2 YYEKEE (reference sequence). V was clipped by 4 bases and J by 3 bases, with 4 bases between them. The CDR3 is made up of 11 amino acids. The CDR3 loop reads CASSLYTEAFF. CDR3 DNA sequence: TGTGCCAGCAGCCTCTACACTGAAGCTTTCTTT.

Regarding this clonotype: One base away lies a much larger clone, so this may be a sequencing read error. In this CDR3 the conserved last residue, phenylalanine or tryptophan, is missing, so a read error is likely. The rearrangement links TRBV27 to TRBJ2-7, with TRBD2 matching 7 bases. With 5 bases clipped from V and 3 bases from J, the junction kept 7 bases outside the gene matches. In germline, CDR1 is MNHEY, CDR2 SMNVEV (reference sequence). This CDR3 has 14 residues. As DNA, the CDR3 is TGTGCCAGCAGTCTTGGACTAGGTATCTACGAGCAGTACTCC. Encoded protein: CASSLGLGIYEQYS.

This clonotype was detected ten times or more. The V call is TRBV2, the J call TRBJ2-1, with 9 nucleotides matching TRBD2. CDR1 and CDR2 (germline): SNHLY, FYNNEI. V lost 3 bases and J lost 8; bases outside the gene matches: 8. CDR3 length: 15 residues. The CDR3 spells CASSERASGIDEQFF. DNA of the CDR3: TGTGCCAGCAGTGAGAGGGCTAGCGGGATCGATGAGCAGTTCTTC.

In this sample, this clonotype turned up a few times. CDR3 residues: CASSPLAGGRNTGELFF. CDR3 in DNA: TGTGCCAGCTCGCCATTGGCGGGCGGGAGAAACACCGGGGAGCTGTTTTTT. The V gene is TRBV18, the J gene TRBJ2-2, with TRBD2 identical over 7 bases. The CDR3 is made up of 17 amino acids. J gave up 2 bases and V 6 bases, and 12 bases lay outside the gene matches. Germline V gives CDR1 KGHSH, CDR2 LQKENI.

The rearrangement links TRBV10-2 to TRBJ1-5, with 8 bases lining up with TRBD1. Per the germline V gene, CDR1 is WSHSY and CDR2 is SAAADI. V lost 6 bases to trimming and J lost 5 bases; unmatched junction nucleotides: 9. The CDR3 totals 15 residues. The CDR3 region has the DNA TGCGCCAGCAGAACCCCGGACAGGGAGGATCAGCCCCAGCATTTT. Protein: CASRTPDREDQPQHF.